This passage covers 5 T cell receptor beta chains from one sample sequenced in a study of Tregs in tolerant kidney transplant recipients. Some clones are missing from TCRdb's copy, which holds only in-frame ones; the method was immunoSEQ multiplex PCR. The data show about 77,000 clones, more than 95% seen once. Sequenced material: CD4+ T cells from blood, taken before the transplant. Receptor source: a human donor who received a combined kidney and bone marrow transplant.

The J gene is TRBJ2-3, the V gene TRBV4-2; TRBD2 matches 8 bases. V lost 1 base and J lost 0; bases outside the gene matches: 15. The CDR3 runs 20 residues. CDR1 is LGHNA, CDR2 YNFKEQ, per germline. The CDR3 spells CASSQVISGSWGASTDTQYF. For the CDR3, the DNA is TGTGCCAGCAGCCAAGTCATAAGCGGGAGTTGGGGGGCTAGCACAGATACGCAGTATTTT.

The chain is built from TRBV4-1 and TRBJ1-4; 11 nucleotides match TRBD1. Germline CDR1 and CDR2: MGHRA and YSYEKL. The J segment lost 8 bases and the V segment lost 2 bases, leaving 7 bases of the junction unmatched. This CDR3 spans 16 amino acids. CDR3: CASSQFPGQGGEKLFF. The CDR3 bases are TGCGCCAGCAGCCAATTCCCGGGACAGGGGGGAGAAAAACTGTTTTTT.

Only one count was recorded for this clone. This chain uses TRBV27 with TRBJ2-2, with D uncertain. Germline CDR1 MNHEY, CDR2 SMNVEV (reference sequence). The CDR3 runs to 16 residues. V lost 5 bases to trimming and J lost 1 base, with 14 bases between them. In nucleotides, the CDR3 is TGTGCCAGCAGTACATACGACTTCGGGAACACCGGGGAGCTGTTTTTT. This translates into CASSTYDFGNTGELFF.

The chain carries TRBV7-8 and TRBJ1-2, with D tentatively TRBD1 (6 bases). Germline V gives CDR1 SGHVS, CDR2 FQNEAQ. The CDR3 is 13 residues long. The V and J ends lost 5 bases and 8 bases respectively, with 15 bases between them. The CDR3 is CASSPRGGVGYTF. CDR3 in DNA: TGTGCCAGCAGCCCTAGGGGGGGCGTCGGCTACACCTTC.

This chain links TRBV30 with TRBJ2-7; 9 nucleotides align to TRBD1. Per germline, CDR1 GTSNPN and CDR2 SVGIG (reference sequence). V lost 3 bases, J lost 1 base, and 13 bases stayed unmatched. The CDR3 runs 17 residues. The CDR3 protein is CAWSALLGQGPSYEQYF. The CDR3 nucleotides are TGTGCCTGGAGCGCACTCCTGGGACAGGGTCCATCCTACGAGCAGTACTTC.